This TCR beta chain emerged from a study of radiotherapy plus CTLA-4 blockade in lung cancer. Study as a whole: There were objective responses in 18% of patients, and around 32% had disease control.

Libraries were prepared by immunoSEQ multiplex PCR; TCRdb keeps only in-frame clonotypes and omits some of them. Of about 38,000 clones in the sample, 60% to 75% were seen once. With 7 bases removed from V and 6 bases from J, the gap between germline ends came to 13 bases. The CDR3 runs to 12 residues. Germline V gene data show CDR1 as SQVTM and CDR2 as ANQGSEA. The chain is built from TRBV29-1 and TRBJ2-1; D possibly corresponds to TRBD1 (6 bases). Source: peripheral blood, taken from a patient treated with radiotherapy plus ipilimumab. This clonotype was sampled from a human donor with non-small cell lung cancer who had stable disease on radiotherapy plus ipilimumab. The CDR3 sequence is CSAKQGSNEQFF. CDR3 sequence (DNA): TGCAGCGCCAAACAGGGATCCAATGAGCAGTTCTTC.